Presented here are 27 T cell receptor beta chains from one specimen sequenced in a study of blood T cell repertoires in COVID-19. TCRdb's table, derived via immunoSEQ multiplex PCR, lists solely in-frame clones and lacks some. Here the sample spans hundreds of thousands of clones, about 91% being singletons. The specimen sequenced was PBMCs or T cells enriched from blood (not recorded which). The receptors were gathered from a woman aged 40 to 50 with acute COVID-19.

This chain links TRBV18 with TRBJ2-4, with D maybe TRBD2 (6 bases). V dropped 6 bases and J dropped 6 bases, with 18 bases sitting between them. CDR1 is KGHSH and CDR2 is LQKENI in the germline V gene. This CDR3 comprises 15 residues. CDR3 residues: CASSPNTGVGNIQYF. The CDR3 nucleotides are TGTGCCAGCTCTCCCAACACGGGAGTGGGAAACATTCAGTACTTC.

V usage is TRBV4-1 and J usage is TRBJ2-5; 7 positions match TRBD1. Germline values: CDR1 MGHRA, CDR2 YSYEKL. The CDR3 loop spans 14 amino acids. After removal of 1 base from V and 5 bases from J, the junction contained 4 bases not matched to a gene. The CDR3 nucleotides are TGCGCCAGCAGCCAAGTTAAGGGGGCTGAGACCCAGTACTTC. Translating gives CASSQVKGAETQYF.

The CDR3 protein is CASSIVASGSIIQYF. CDR3 sequence (DNA): TGTGCCAGTAGTATAGTCGCTAGCGGGAGTATCATTCAGTACTTC. This chain joins TRBV19 and TRBJ2-4; 10 bases align to TRBD2. CDR3 length: 15 residues. V lost 1 base to trimming and J lost 9 bases; unmatched junction nucleotides: 6. Germline CDR1 LNHDA, CDR2 SQIVND (reference sequence).

This chain's CDR3 is CASSYGQRNTEAFF. CDR3 DNA sequence: TGTGCCAGCAGCTACGGACAGAGGAACACTGAAGCTTTCTTT. The chain is built from TRBV5-8 and TRBJ1-1; maybe TRBD1 (6 bases). Trimming shortened V by 3 bases and J by 1 base, and 10 bases separated the two germline ends. CDR1 is SGHTS and CDR2 is YDEGEE in the germline V gene. The CDR3 is made up of 14 amino acids.

The V call is TRBV4-1, the J call TRBJ2-1; the match to TRBD2 covers 13 bases. Looked up from germline, CDR1 is MGHRA and CDR2 is YSYEKL. This CDR3 spans 17 amino acids. V shed 4 bases and J 8 bases; nucleotides not matched to a gene: 11. CDR3 amino acids: CASSPRLAGGGEDEQFF. CDR3 nucleotide sequence: TGCGCCAGCAGCCCCAGACTAGCGGGAGGCGGTGAAGATGAGCAGTTCTTC.

For the CDR3, the DNA is TGTGCCAGCAGTGAGGGGGCCGGGCAGCCCCAGCATTTT. It is translated as CASSEGAGQPQHF. The rearrangement joins TRBV12-3 or TRBV12-4 to TRBJ1-5, with 7 bases that match TRBD1. V was clipped by 5 bases and J by 7 bases; unmatched bases: 5. This CDR3 is 13 amino acids long.

This sequence joins TRBV30 and TRBJ1-2, with D possibly being TRBD1 (6 bases). V was clipped by 4 bases and J by 4 bases, with 16 bases between them. The CDR3 has 14 residues. Per the germline V gene, CDR1 is GTSNPN and CDR2 is SVGIG (reference sequence). CDR3 in amino acids: CAWTEKQGIYGYTF. In DNA form, the CDR3 reads TGTGCCTGGACCGAGAAACAGGGCATCTATGGCTACACCTTC.

The chain joins TRBV29-1 to TRBJ2-3, with TRBD2 matching over 11 bases. This CDR3 comprises 14 residues. V shed 3 bases, J shed 4 bases, and the junction held 3 bases outside the gene matches. The germline V gene encodes CDR1 SQVTM and CDR2 ANQGSEA. The CDR3 DNA follows: TGCAGCGTTGATAGCGGGAGGGCTCCAGATACGCAGTATTTT. Translation: CSVDSGRAPDTQYF.

V and J are TRBV6-5 and TRBJ2-3; D might be TRBD1 (5 bases). Germline CDR1 reads MNHEY; CDR2 reads SVGAGI. V lost 0 bases and J 2 bases, leaving 6 bases between the germline ends. The CDR3 totals 14 residues. CDR3 nucleotides: TGTGCCAGCAGTTACTCGACAGACACAGATACGCAGTATTTT. Its protein is CASSYSTDTDTQYF.

This rearrangement joins TRBV18 to TRBJ2-3; weak D call: TRBD2 (6 bases). Germline CDR1 reads KGHSH; CDR2 reads LQKENI. With 1 base removed from V and 1 base from J, the gap between germline ends came to 6 bases. The CDR3 is 14 amino acids. CDR3 nucleotide sequence: TGTGCCAGCTCACCACGGAGGGGCACAGATACGCAGTATTTT. It is translated as CASSPRRGTDTQYF.

This clone was picked up one time. The chain couples TRBV6-5 to TRBJ2-7; TRBD1 aligns across 8 bases. CDR1 is MNHEY and CDR2 is SVGAGI in the germline V gene. The CDR3 contains 15 residues. With V trimmed by 4 bases and J by 4 bases, 9 bases remained unmatched. The CDR3 DNA follows: TGTGCCAGCAGTTTCGGACAGGGTTCTTGGTACGAGCAGTACGTC. Its translation is CASSFGQGSWYEQYV.

The rearrangement uses TRBV5-1 and TRBJ2-5; 8 bases agree with TRBD1. CDR1 and CDR2 from the germline V gene are SGHRS and YFSETQ. V lost 3 bases to trimming and J lost 2 bases; unmatched junction nucleotides: 6. The CDR3 contains 15 residues. The CDR3 DNA sequence: TGCGCCAGCAGCTCGGGACAGGCGGTACAAGAGACCCAGTACTTC. It is translated as CASSSGQAVQETQYF. The full variable domain, with the rest looked up from reference TRBV5-1 and TRBJ2-5, is KAGVTQTPRYLIKTRGQQVTLSCSPISGHRSVSWYQQTPGQGLQFLFEYFSETQRNKGNFPGRFSGRQFSNSRSEMNVSTLELGDSALYLCASSSGQAVQETQYFGPGTRLLVL.

The rearrangement joins TRBV20-1 to TRBJ1-1, with D uncertain. In germline, CDR1 is DFQATT, CDR2 SNEGSKA (reference sequence). Trimming took 6 bases from V and 10 from J, leaving 15 bases between them. The CDR3 runs to 11 residues. The CDR3 nucleotides are TGCAGTGCCCAAGGCCCCCGAGGAGCTTTCTTT. The encoded protein is CSAQGPRGAFF.

The chain employs TRBV7-9 and TRBJ2-1, with 7 bases aligning to TRBD2. J gave up 4 bases and V 7 bases, and 7 bases lay outside the gene matches. Germline CDR1 and CDR2: SEHNR and FQNEAQ (reference sequence). CDR3 length: 14 residues. The CDR3 sequence: CASIGSGVYNEQFF. CDR3 DNA sequence: TGTGCCAGCATTGGGAGCGGGGTGTACAATGAGCAGTTCTTC.

This chain uses TRBV7-2 with TRBJ2-2; 7 nucleotides align to TRBD2. With 0 bases clipped from V and 6 bases from J, the junction kept 7 bases outside the gene matches. The germline V gene has CDR1 SGHTA and CDR2 FQGNSA. The CDR3 runs to 16 residues. The CDR3 DNA reads as TGTGCCAGCAGCTTAGCGAGCGGGACCGGTGCCGGGGAGCTGTTTTTT. It encodes CASSLASGTGAGELFF.

The count of this clone is one. The rearrangement joins TRBV30 to TRBJ1-2; D remains unclear. The germline V gene has CDR1 GTSNPN and CDR2 SVGIG (reference sequence). V was pared by 2 bases and J by 12 bases, with 16 bases between. This CDR3 contains 12 residues. CDR3 protein: CAWSFERIGNTF. CDR3 DNA sequence: TGTGCCTGGAGTTTCGAACGAATCGGGAACACCTTC.

This chain uses TRBV28 with TRBJ1-1, with 7 bases lining up with TRBD1. The CDR3 covers 15 residues. Germline V gene sequence: CDR1 MDHEN, CDR2 SYDVKM. V gave up 3 bases and J gave up 4 bases; unmatched junction bases: 8. CDR3 in amino acids: CASSFSGGSGTEAFF. The CDR3 DNA sequence: TGTGCCAGCAGTTTCTCAGGGGGAAGCGGCACTGAAGCTTTCTTT.

The sample holds a few counts of this clone. The chain has TRBV7-9 and TRBJ1-2; 7 bases line up with TRBD1. V lost 1 base and J lost 4; bases outside the gene matches: 0. Germline V gives CDR1 SEHNR, CDR2 FQNEAQ (reference sequence). The CDR3 contains 13 residues. CDR3 region: CASSLGQGYGYTF. As DNA, the CDR3 is TGTGCCAGCAGCTTAGGACAGGGCTATGGCTACACCTTC.

A few counts support this clone. This chain joins TRBV21-1 and TRBJ1-5. TRBV21-1 is deemed a pseudogene. CDR3 length: 12 residues. The CDR3 sequence: CASLLSNQPQHF. The CDR3 region has the DNA TGTGCCAGTCTACTTAGCAATCAGCCCCAGCATTTT.

The V call is TRBV10-1, the J call TRBJ1-4, with a weak D call TRBD1 (6 bases). Germline lookup yields CDR1 WNHNN and CDR2 SYGVQD (reference sequence). V lost 2 bases to trimming and J lost 6 bases, with 7 bases between them. The CDR3 length is 13 residues. CDR3 region: CASSEAGDEKLFF. CDR3 bases: TGCGCCAGCAGTGAGGCAGGGGATGAAAAACTGTTTTTT.

The chain is built from TRBV29-1 and TRBJ2-1; 11 bases are shared with TRBD2. This CDR3 region has 16 residues. The ends lost 0 bases at V and 8 bases at J; junction bases unmatched: 9. The germline gives CDR1 SQVTM, CDR2 ANQGSEA. CDR3: CSVEDGSSGRWDEQFF. In DNA form, the CDR3 reads TGCAGCGTTGAAGATGGGTCTAGCGGGAGGTGGGATGAGCAGTTCTTC.

Only one count was recorded for this clone. V and J are TRBV10-2 and TRBJ2-7; TRBD2 agrees at 15 bases. V was clipped by 7 bases and J by 2 bases; unmatched bases: 3. The germline CDR1 and CDR2 sequences are WSHSY and SAAADI. The CDR3 contains 15 residues. CDR3 bases: TGCGCCAGCATCCGGACTAGCGGGAGGGCCTACGAGCAGTACGTC. Residues: CASIRTSGRAYEQYV.

The chain has TRBV7-2 and TRBJ2-1, with TRBD2 matching over 9 bases. With 5 bases clipped from V and 6 bases from J, the junction kept 11 bases outside the gene matches. The CDR3 consists of 16 residues. Per germline, CDR1 SGHTA and CDR2 FQGNSA. The CDR3 DNA reads as TGTGCCAGCAGCCTCCCGGCGGGAGGGCCTACCAATGAGCAGTTCTTC. Residues: CASSLPAGGPTNEQFF.

This CDR3 is CASSLSSGTGKGNQPQHF. Here the CDR3 DNA reads TGTGCCAGCAGTTTATCATCCGGGACAGGGAAGGGCAATCAGCCCCAGCATTTT. The chain couples TRBV28 to TRBJ1-5; 9 nucleotides line up with TRBD1. Germline-derived CDR1 and CDR2 are MDHEN and SYDVKM. CDR3 length: 18 residues. V lost 1 base to trimming and J lost 2 bases; unmatched junction nucleotides: 9.

The chain couples TRBV6-2 or TRBV6-3 to TRBJ1-1; no definite D call. CDR3 length: 17 amino acids. Germline CDR1 MNHEY, CDR2 SVGEGT. Trimming removed 4 bases at V and 0 bases at J, with 18 bases between. CDR3 amino acids: CASSFSGGLNVNTEAFF. CDR3 in DNA: TGTGCCAGCAGTTTTTCTGGAGGCCTAAATGTGAACACTGAAGCTTTCTTT.

This clone was counted a single time. The chain couples TRBV7-2 to TRBJ1-1, with D hard to call. Deletions cut 1 base from V and 0 bases from J, with 9 bases between. Germline CDR1 SGHTA, CDR2 FQGNSA. CDR3 length equals 15 residues. CDR3 nucleotides: TGTGCCAGCAGCTTAGTACGGCGGCTGAACACTGAAGCTTTCTTT. Its translation is CASSLVRRLNTEAFF. Together with reference TRBV7-2 and TRBJ1-1, the CDR3 gives the full variable domain: GAGVSQSPSNKVTEKGKDVELRCDPISGHTALYWYRQSLGQGLEFLIYFQGNSAPDKSGLPSDRFSAERTGGSVSTLTIQRTQQEDSAVYLCASSLVRRLNTEAFFGQGTRLTVV.

The rearrangement links TRBV4-1 to TRBJ2-7; 8 bases are a match to TRBD1. CDR1 is MGHRA and CDR2 is YSYEKL in the germline V gene. There are 14 residues in the CDR3. J gave up 3 bases and V 4 bases, and 5 bases lay outside the gene matches. CDR3 protein: CASSLRTGYYEQYF. CDR3 nucleotides: TGCGCCAGCAGCCTAAGGACAGGGTACTACGAGCAGTACTTC.